The source of this TCR beta chain is a study of T cells after yellow fever vaccination. Study-level background: Fractions with few cells were prepared using SMART-Seq v4 Ultra Low Input.

TCRdb recomputed calls from the 5' RACE reads with MiXCR, one row per CDR3 protein. Of about 230,000 distinct CDR3 sequences listed, roughly 6.2% are singletons. Here the sequenced sample was CD4+ T cells sorted from PBMCs, taken on the day of the yellow fever booster vaccination. The clonotype originates from a young man who received the YFV17D yellow fever vaccine.

The CDR3 protein is CASTQVGDEQYF. CDR3 nucleotide sequence: TGTGCCAGCACCCAGGTCGGGGACGAGCAGTACTTC. The chain uses TRBV2 and TRBJ2-7; tentative D call: TRBD2 (5 bases). Per the germline V gene, CDR1 is SNHLY and CDR2 is FYNNEI. V lost 7 bases to trimming and J lost 5 bases, with 12 bases between them. The CDR3 totals 12 residues.